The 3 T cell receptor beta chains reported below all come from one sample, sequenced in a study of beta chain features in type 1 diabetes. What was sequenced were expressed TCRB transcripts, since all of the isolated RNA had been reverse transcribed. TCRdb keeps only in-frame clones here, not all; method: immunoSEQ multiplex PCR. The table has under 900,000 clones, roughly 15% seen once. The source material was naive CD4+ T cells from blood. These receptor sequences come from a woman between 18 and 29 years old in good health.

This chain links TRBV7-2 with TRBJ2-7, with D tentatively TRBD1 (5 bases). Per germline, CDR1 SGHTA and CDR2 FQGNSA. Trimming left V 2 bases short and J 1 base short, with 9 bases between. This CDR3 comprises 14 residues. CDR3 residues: CASSLMGLSYEQYF. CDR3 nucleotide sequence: TGTGCCAGCAGCTTAATGGGGCTTTCCTACGAGCAGTACTTC.

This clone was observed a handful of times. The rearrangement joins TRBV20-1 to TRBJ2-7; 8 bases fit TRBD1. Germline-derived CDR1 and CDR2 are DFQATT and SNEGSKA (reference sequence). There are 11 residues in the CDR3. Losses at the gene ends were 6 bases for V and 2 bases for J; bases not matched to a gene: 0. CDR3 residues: CSAQGAYEQYF. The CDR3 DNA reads TGCAGTGCACAGGGGGCCTACGAGCAGTACTTC.

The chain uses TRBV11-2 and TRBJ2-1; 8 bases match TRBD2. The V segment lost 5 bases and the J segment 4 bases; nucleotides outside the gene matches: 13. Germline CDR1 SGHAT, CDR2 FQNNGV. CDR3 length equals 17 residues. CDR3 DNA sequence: TGTGCCAGCAGCCTGGGACGGGGGGGGCTCGCGTACAATGAGCAGTTCTTC. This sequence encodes CASSLGRGGLAYNEQFF.